This TCR beta chain was sequenced in a study of blood T cell repertoires in COVID-19. Study in general: The samples span acute and convalescent COVID-19 from the United States, Italy and Spain. T cells, B-cell-depleted T cells, or PBMCs supplied cDNA or gDNA.

Per the study methods: Amplification of reference gene primers provided the estimated nucleated cell counts. Generated by immunoSEQ multiplex PCR, the TCRdb table keeps only in-frame clones and is missing some. From that table come the V and J calls and clone size; the DNA was used to work out D and trimming. The data show 120,000 to 150,000 clones, over 75% seen once. The V gene's germline CDR1 is SGHTA and CDR2 FQGNSA. The CDR3 consists of 15 residues. The junction had 5 bases not matched to a gene; V was cut back by 2 bases and J by 4 bases. Enrolled during active infection, Seattle patients were then followed longitudinally.

V usage is TRBV7-2 and J usage is TRBJ2-5; 9 bases are shared with TRBD2. The clonotype comes from a woman aged 55-75 years with COVID-19, enrolled during active disease. Material for sequencing was peripheral blood. The CDR3 DNA follows: TGTGCCAGCAGCTTAATGGGTAGCGGGGGAGAGACCCAGTACTTC. Translated: CASSLMGSGGETQYF.